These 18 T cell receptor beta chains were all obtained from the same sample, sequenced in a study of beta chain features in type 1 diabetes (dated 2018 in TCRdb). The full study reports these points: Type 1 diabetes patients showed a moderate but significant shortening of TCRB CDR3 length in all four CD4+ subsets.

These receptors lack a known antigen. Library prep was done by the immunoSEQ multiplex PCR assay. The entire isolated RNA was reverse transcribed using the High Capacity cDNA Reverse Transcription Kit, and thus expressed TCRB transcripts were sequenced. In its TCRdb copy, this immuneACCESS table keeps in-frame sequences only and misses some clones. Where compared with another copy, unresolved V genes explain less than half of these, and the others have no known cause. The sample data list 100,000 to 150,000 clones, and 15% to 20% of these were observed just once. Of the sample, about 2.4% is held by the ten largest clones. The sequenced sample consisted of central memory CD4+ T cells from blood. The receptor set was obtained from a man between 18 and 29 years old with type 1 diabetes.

The CDR3 here is CATSRGSPTDTQYF. CDR3 DNA sequence: TGTGCCACCAGCAGAGGTAGCCCCACAGATACGCAGTATTTT. The V and J genes are TRBV15 and TRBJ2-3, with unresolved D. This CDR3 is built from 14 residues. Trimming pared 1 base from V and 2 bases from J, leaving 7 bases between. Germline CDR1 reads LNHNV; CDR2 reads YYDKDF (reference sequence).

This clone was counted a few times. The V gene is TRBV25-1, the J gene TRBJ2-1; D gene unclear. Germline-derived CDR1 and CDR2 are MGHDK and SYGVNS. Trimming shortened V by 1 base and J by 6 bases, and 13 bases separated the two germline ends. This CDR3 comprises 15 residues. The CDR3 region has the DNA TGTGCCAGCAGTGAATTTGGGTGGGAAGGCAATGAGCAGTTCTTC. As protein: CASSEFGWEGNEQFF.

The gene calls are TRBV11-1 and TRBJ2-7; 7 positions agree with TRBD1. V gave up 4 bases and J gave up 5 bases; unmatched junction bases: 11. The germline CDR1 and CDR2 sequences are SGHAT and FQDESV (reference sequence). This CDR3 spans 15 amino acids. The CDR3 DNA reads TGTGCCAGCAGCTCCACCTTCAGGGGGTTCCACGAGCAGTACTTC. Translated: CASSSTFRGFHEQYF.

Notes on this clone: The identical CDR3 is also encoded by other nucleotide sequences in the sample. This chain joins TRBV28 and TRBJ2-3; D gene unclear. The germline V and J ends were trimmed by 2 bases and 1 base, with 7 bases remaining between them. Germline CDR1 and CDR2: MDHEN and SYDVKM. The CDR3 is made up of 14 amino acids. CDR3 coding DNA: TGTGCCAGCAGTTTAGGCGGACGCACAGATACGCAGTATTTT. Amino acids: CASSLGGRTDTQYF.

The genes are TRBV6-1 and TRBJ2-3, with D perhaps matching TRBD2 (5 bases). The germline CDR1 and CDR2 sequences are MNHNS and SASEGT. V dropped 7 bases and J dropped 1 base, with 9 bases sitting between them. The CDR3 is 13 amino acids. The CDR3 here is CASIWGGTDTQYF. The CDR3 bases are TGTGCCAGCATCTGGGGAGGCACAGATACGCAGTATTTT.

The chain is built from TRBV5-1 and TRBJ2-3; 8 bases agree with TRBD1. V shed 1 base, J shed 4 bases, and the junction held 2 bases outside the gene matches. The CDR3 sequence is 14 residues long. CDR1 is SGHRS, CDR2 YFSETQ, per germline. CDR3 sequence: CASSLRQGPDTQYF. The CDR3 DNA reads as TGCGCCAGCAGCTTGAGACAGGGGCCAGATACGCAGTATTTT.

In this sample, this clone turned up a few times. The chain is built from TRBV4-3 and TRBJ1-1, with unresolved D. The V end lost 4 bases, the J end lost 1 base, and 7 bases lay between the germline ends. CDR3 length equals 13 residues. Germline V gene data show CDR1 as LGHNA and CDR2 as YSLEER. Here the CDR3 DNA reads TGCGCCAGCAGCCTCGACCGGAACACTGAAGCTTTCTTT. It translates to CASSLDRNTEAFF.

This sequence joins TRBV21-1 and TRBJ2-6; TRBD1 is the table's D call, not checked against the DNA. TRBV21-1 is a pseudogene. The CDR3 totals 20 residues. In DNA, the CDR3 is TGTGCCAGCAGCAAACCCAGGGCCCGCCAATCCCTTTCTGGGGCCAACGTCCTGACTTTC. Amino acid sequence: CASSKPRARQSLSGANVLTF.

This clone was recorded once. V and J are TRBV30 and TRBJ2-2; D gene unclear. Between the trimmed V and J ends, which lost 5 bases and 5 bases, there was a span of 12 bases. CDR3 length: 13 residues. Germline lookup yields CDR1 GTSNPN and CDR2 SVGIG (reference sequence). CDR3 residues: CAWAPQRTGELFF. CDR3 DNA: TGTGCCTGGGCCCCTCAGCGAACCGGGGAGCTGTTTTTT.

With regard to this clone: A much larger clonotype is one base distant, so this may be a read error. The CDR3 sequence: CASSVIWVGGDGQYF. The CDR3 DNA sequence: TGTGCCAGCAGCGTAATATGGGTCGGGGGTGATGGGCAGTATTTT. This chain joins TRBV7-9 and TRBJ2-3; tentatively, D is TRBD2 (6 bases). Trimming took off 5 bases at V and 11 bases at J, with 23 bases between the two ends. The CDR3 spans 15 residues. Germline-derived CDR1 and CDR2 are SEHNR and FQNEAQ (reference sequence).

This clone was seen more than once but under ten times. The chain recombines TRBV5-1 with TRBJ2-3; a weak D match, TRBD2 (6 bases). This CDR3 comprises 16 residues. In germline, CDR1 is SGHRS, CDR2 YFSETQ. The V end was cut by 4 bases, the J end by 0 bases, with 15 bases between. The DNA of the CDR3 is TGCGCCAGCAGCGATGGAGGGGTCTCTAGCACAGATACGCAGTATTTT. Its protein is CASSDGGVSSTDTQYF.

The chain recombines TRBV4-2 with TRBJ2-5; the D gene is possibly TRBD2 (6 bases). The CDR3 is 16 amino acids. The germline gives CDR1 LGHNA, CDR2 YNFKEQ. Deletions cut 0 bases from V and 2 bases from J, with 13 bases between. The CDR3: CASSQDTGRGQETQYF. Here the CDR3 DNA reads TGTGCCAGCAGCCAAGATACGGGGCGGGGTCAAGAGACCCAGTACTTC.

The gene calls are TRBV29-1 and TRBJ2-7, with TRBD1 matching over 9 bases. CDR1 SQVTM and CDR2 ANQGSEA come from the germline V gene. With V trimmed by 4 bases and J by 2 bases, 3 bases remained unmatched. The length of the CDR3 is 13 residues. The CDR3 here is CSVARDRAYEQYF. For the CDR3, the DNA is TGCAGCGTTGCCCGGGACAGGGCCTACGAGCAGTACTTC.

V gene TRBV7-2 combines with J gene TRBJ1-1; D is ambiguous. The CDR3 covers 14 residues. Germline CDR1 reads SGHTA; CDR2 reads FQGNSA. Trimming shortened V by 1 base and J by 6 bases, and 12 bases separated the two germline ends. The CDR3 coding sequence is TGTGCCAGCAGCTTAGAGCCGCGGAGCGCTGAAGCTTTCTTT. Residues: CASSLEPRSAEAFF.

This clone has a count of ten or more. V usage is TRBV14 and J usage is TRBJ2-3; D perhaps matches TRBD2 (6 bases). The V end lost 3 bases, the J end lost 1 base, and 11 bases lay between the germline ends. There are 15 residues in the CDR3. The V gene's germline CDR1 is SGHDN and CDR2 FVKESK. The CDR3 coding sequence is TGTGCCAGCAGCCATTTAGCGGTTGGCACAGATACGCAGTATTTT. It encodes CASSHLAVGTDTQYF.

CDR3 in amino acids: CASSHSGTSYEQYF. As DNA, the CDR3 is TGTGCCAGCAGCCACTCCGGGACATCCTACGAGCAGTACTTC. The chain couples TRBV14 to TRBJ2-7; the D gene is possibly TRBD1 (6 bases). Germline CDR1 and CDR2: SGHDN and FVKESK. There are 14 residues in the CDR3. The germline V and J ends were trimmed by 3 bases and 1 base, with 10 bases remaining between them.

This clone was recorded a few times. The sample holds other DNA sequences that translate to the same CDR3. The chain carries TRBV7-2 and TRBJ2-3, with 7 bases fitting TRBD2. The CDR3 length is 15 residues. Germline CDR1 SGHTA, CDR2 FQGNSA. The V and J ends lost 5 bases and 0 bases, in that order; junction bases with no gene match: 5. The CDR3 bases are TGTGCCAGCAGCCGGGACTATCTAAGCACAGATACGCAGTATTTT. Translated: CASSRDYLSTDTQYF.

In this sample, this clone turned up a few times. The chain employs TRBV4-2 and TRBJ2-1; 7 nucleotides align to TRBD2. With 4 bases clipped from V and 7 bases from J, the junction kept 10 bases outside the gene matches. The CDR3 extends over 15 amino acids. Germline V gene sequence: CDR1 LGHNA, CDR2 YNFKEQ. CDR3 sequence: CASSLMGGARNEQFF. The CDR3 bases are TGTGCCAGCAGCCTAATGGGAGGGGCCAGGAATGAGCAGTTCTTC.